This passage covers 13 T cell receptor beta chains from one sample sequenced in a study of somatic mutations in cytotoxic T cells in rheumatoid arthritis. The repertoire was sequenced with immunoSEQ multiplex PCR; TCRdb's copy has only in-frame clones and lacks some. Of 27,000 or so clones in the sample, around nine tenths were seen once. Sequenced material: CD8+ T cells sorted from blood. These receptors all stem from an adult with rheumatoid arthritis.

J is TRBJ2-5 and V is TRBV11-2, with D unclear. Trimming left V 5 bases short and J 4 bases short, with 14 bases between. The CDR3 covers 14 residues. Germline values: CDR1 SGHAT, CDR2 FQNNGV. The CDR3 DNA follows: TGTGCCAGCAGCCCCGCCGAGAGTAGAGAGACCCAGTACTTC. As protein: CASSPAESRETQYF.

The chain joins TRBV7-9 to TRBJ1-2, with TRBD1 matching over 7 bases. Germline assignment: CDR1 SEHNR and CDR2 FQNEAQ (reference sequence). The CDR3 sequence is 14 residues long. V lost 3 bases and J lost 6; bases outside the gene matches: 7. CDR3: CASSLGQSANGYTF. CDR3 sequence (DNA): TGTGCCAGCAGCTTGGGACAGAGTGCAAATGGCTACACCTTC.

The chain combines TRBV14 with TRBJ2-7, with TRBD2 identical over 10 bases. The CDR3 consists of 14 residues. J gave up 7 bases and V 3 bases, and 6 bases lay outside the gene matches. The germline V gene has CDR1 SGHDN and CDR2 FVKESK. In nucleotides, the CDR3 is TGTGCCAGCAGCCAGCTAGCGGGAGCGCAAGAGCAGTACTTC. Translated, it gives CASSQLAGAQEQYF. The full variable domain, with the rest looked up from reference TRBV14 and TRBJ2-7, is EAGVTQFPSHSVIEKGQTVTLRCDPISGHDNLYWYRRVMGKEIKFLLHFVKESKQDESGMPNNRFLAERTGGTYSTLKVQPAELEDSGVYFCASSQLAGAQEQYFGPGTRLTVT.

This chain links TRBV21-1 with TRBJ1-4. TRBV21-1 is flagged as a pseudogene. The CDR3 has 11 residues. In DNA, the CDR3 is TGTGCCAGCAGTGTCTATGAAAAACTGTTTTTT. Protein product: CASSVYEKLFF.

The chain recombines TRBV7-9 with TRBJ2-7; D call uncertain. The germline CDR1 and CDR2 sequences are SEHNR and FQNEAQ (reference sequence). Trimming cost V 7 bases and J 1 base, with 11 bases left between them. The CDR3 covers 13 residues. The CDR3 protein is CASTSDNSYEQYF. In DNA form, the CDR3 reads TGTGCCAGCACCTCAGACAATTCCTACGAGCAGTACTTC.

CDR3 region: CASSQDSGANVLTF. CDR3 in DNA: TGCGCCAGCAGCCAAGATTCTGGGGCCAACGTCCTGACTTTC. The chain carries TRBV4-1 and TRBJ2-6, with D hard to call. The CDR3 runs to 14 residues. Germline CDR1 reads MGHRA; CDR2 reads YSYEKL. The germline V and J ends were trimmed by 0 bases and 1 base, with 1 base remaining between them.

This chain links TRBV6-5 with TRBJ2-7; either TRBD1 or TRBD2 may supply D (6 bases each). This CDR3 comprises 15 residues. CDR1 and CDR2 from the germline V gene are MNHEY and SVGAGI. Trimming took 6 bases from V and 2 from J, leaving 17 bases between them. The CDR3 region is CASRRGTELPYEQYF. In DNA form, the CDR3 reads TGTGCCAGCAGAAGGGGGACTGAACTACCCTACGAGCAGTACTTC.

This chain joins TRBV7-9 and TRBJ2-7; D is possibly TRBD1 or TRBD2 (5 bases each). Trimming left V 5 bases short and J 5 bases short, with 13 bases between. Germline lookup yields CDR1 SEHNR and CDR2 FQNEAQ (reference sequence). This CDR3 spans 13 amino acids. This CDR3 is CASSQGDSHEQYF. DNA of the CDR3: TGTGCCAGCAGCCAGGGAGACAGTCACGAGCAGTACTTC.

The chain couples TRBV28 to TRBJ1-2; TRBD1 agrees at 9 bases. Unmatched junction bases numbered 0, after V lost 2 bases and J lost 5 bases. Germline assignment: CDR1 MDHEN and CDR2 SYDVKM. This CDR3 spans 13 amino acids. CDR3 protein: CASSLGTGYGYTF. The CDR3, as DNA: TGTGCCAGCAGTTTAGGGACAGGGTATGGCTACACCTTC.

This chain uses TRBV28 with TRBJ2-7; 8 nucleotides align to TRBD1. The CDR3 extends over 15 amino acids. Per the germline V gene, CDR1 is MDHEN and CDR2 is SYDVKM. The V segment lost 3 bases and the J segment 3 bases; nucleotides outside the gene matches: 7. This CDR3 reads CASSFPQGAIYEQYF. The CDR3 DNA reads TGTGCCAGCAGTTTCCCCCAGGGGGCAATCTACGAGCAGTACTTC.

The chain joins TRBV25-1 to TRBJ2-7; D is possibly TRBD2 (5 bases). Per germline, CDR1 MGHDK and CDR2 SYGVNS. Trimming left V 7 bases short and J 3 bases short, with 13 bases between. The CDR3 totals 13 residues. The CDR3: CASTPGLDYEQYF. In nucleotides, the CDR3 is TGTGCCAGCACCCCAGGACTTGACTACGAGCAGTACTTC.

The chain recombines TRBV2 with TRBJ2-6; 7 bases fit TRBD2. Germline V CDR1 and CDR2: SNHLY, FYNNEI. This CDR3 has 16 residues. The J segment lost 2 bases and the V segment lost 5 bases, leaving 6 bases of the junction unmatched. This CDR3 is CASSTWEGAGANVLTF. As DNA, the CDR3 is TGTGCCAGCAGTACTTGGGAGGGTGCTGGGGCCAACGTCCTGACTTTC.

The sample holds a few counts of this clone. The rearrangement links TRBV19 to TRBJ1-6; no clear D. CDR1 LNHDA and CDR2 SQIVND come from the germline V gene (reference sequence). This CDR3 region has 13 residues. Between the trimmed V and J ends, which lost 6 bases and 7 bases, there was a span of 10 bases. The chain's CDR3 is CASRWGGNSPLHF. In DNA form, the CDR3 reads TGTGCCAGTAGATGGGGTGGGAATTCACCCCTCCACTTT.